The 26 T cell receptor beta chains below were found in one sample sequenced in a study of cytomegalovirus exposure and HLA in healthy donors. Assay used: immunoSEQ multiplex PCR; TCRdb lists only in-frame clones, some missing. This repertoire shows fewer than 95,000 clones, less than 90% found once; its top ten account for about 12%. The sample was PBMCs. Receptor source: a woman between 18 and 30 years old in good health and CMV-seropositive.

The chain is built from TRBV11-2 and TRBJ2-2; unclear D gene. CDR1 is SGHAT, CDR2 FQNNGV, per germline. Trimming pared 0 bases from V and 1 base from J, leaving 6 bases between. The CDR3 is 15 residues long. The CDR3 DNA reads TGTGCCAGCAGCTTAGAGCCGGTGAACACCGGGGAGCTGTTTTTT. This gives the protein CASSLEPVNTGELFF.

The chain combines TRBV9 with TRBJ2-3; D gene unclear. Germline CDR1 SGDLS, CDR2 YYNGEE. The CDR3 length is 14 residues. Deletions cut 2 bases from V and 0 bases from J, with 7 bases between. CDR3 amino acids: CASSVDSSTDTQYF. The CDR3 DNA sequence: TGTGCCAGCAGCGTCGATAGTAGCACAGATACGCAGTATTTT.

The chain is built from TRBV2 and TRBJ2-5, with D possibly matching TRBD2 (7 bases). V lost 6 bases, J lost 2 bases, and 16 bases lay in between. This CDR3 is built from 15 residues. CDR1 and CDR2 (germline): SNHLY, FYNNEI. The CDR3 is CASRGAAGPQETQYF. DNA of the CDR3: TGTGCCAGCAGGGGGGCAGCGGGGCCACAAGAGACCCAGTACTTC.

The chain has TRBV5-4 and TRBJ1-5, with a weak D call TRBD1 (5 bases). Deletions cut 3 bases from V and 1 base from J, with 11 bases between. Germline CDR1 SGHNT, CDR2 YYREEE (reference sequence). The CDR3 is 15 amino acids. The CDR3 region has the DNA TGTGCCAGCAGCTCCGGGGGGAGAAGCAATCAGCCCCAGCATTTT. Protein sequence: CASSSGGRSNQPQHF.

Only a few counts were recorded for this clone. V gene TRBV19 combines with J gene TRBJ2-2; 8 bases align to TRBD1. Unmatched junction bases numbered 2, after V lost 11 bases and J lost 0 bases. The germline V gene has CDR1 LNHDA and CDR2 SQIVND (reference sequence). The CDR3 loop spans 13 amino acids. CDR3 DNA sequence: TGTGCCTCGGACAGGGCGAACACCGGGGAGCTGTTTTTT. Its protein product is CASDRANTGELFF.

The chain employs TRBV9 and TRBJ1-5, with TRBD1 as a possible D gene (5 bases). Deletions cut 1 base from V and 4 bases from J, with 9 bases between. The CDR3 consists of 14 residues. The germline V gene has CDR1 SGDLS and CDR2 YYNGEE. The CDR3 protein is CASSVWGGNQPQHF. For the CDR3, the DNA is TGTGCCAGCAGCGTATGGGGGGGAAATCAGCCCCAGCATTTT. Full variable domain (outside the CDR3, taken from reference TRBV9 and TRBJ1-5): DSGVTQTPKHLITATGQRVTLRCSPRSGDLSVYWYQQSLDQGLQFLIQYYNGEERAKGNILERFSAQQFPDLHSELNLSSLELGDSALYFCASSVWGGNQPQHFGDGTRLSIL.

This chain uses TRBV7-3 with TRBJ2-1, with D possibly being TRBD1 (6 bases). Germline CDR1 SGHTA, CDR2 FQGTGA. V lost 5 bases and J lost 2, with 13 bases in between. CDR3 length equals 15 residues. The CDR3 nucleotides read TGTGCCAGCAGCACGCAGGGGATCCCCTACAATGAGCAGTTCTTC. Protein sequence: CASSTQGIPYNEQFF.

The chain links TRBV10-2 to TRBJ1-4; 8 bases align to TRBD1. The V gene end was trimmed by 5 bases and the J gene end by 3 bases; junction bases not matched to a gene: 5. Germline values: CDR1 WSHSY, CDR2 SAAADI. This CDR3 has 15 amino acids. The CDR3 protein is CASSQGAAANEKLFF. The CDR3 nucleotides read TGCGCCAGCAGTCAGGGGGCGGCCGCTAATGAAAAACTGTTTTTT.

V gene TRBV4-2 combines with J gene TRBJ2-2; 9 nucleotides line up with TRBD1. The trim removed 0 bases at V and 1 base at J, leaving 0 bases unmatched. Germline CDR1 is LGHNA and CDR2 is YNFKEQ. This CDR3 is built from 16 residues. The CDR3 nucleotides are TGTGCCAGCAGCCAAGAGGGACAGGGGAACACCGGGGAGCTGTTTTTT. Its translation: CASSQEGQGNTGELFF.

This chain links TRBV18 with TRBJ1-2, with 8 bases identical to TRBD1. The CDR3 is 13 amino acids. V was pared by 3 bases and J by 5 bases, with 2 bases of the junction left unmatched. Germline CDR1 and CDR2: KGHSH and LQKENI. In DNA form, the CDR3 reads TGTGCCAGCTCACCGGACAGGGAGTATGGCTACACCTTC. It yields the protein CASSPDREYGYTF. Using reference TRBV18 and TRBJ1-2 for the parts outside the CDR3, the full variable domain is NAGVMQNPRHLVRRRGQEARLRCSPMKGHSHVYWYRQLPEEGLKFMVYLQKENIIDESGMPKERFSAEFPKEGPSILRIQQVVRGDSAAYFCASSPDREYGYTFGSGTRLTVV.

In this sample, this clone turned up once. CDR3 DNA: TGTGCCAGCAGCTTTGACGGGAGCTCCTACGAGCAGTACTTC. As protein: CASSFDGSSYEQYF. The rearrangement uses TRBV6-5 and TRBJ2-7; possible D gene TRBD2, 6 bases. V was cut by 6 bases and J by 0 bases, with 12 bases left in between. This CDR3 contains 14 residues. The germline CDR1 and CDR2 sequences are MNHEY and SVGAGI.

This rearrangement joins TRBV9 to TRBJ1-2; 7 nucleotides align to TRBD1. Trimming cost V 3 bases and J 4 bases; bases outside gene matches: 12. Germline V gene lookup returns CDR1 SGDLS and CDR2 YYNGEE. The CDR3 contains 16 residues. CDR3 residues: CASSETQGVPFYGYTF. The DNA for the CDR3 is TGTGCCAGCAGCGAAACCCAGGGGGTGCCGTTCTATGGCTACACCTTC. The full variable domain, rest sourced from reference TRBV9 and TRBJ1-2, is DSGVTQTPKHLITATGQRVTLRCSPRSGDLSVYWYQQSLDQGLQFLIQYYNGEERAKGNILERFSAQQFPDLHSELNLSSLELGDSALYFCASSETQGVPFYGYTFGSGTRLTVV.

The V gene is TRBV6-4, the J gene TRBJ2-1; 7 positions match TRBD2. The V gene end was trimmed by 4 bases and the J gene end by 4 bases; junction bases not matched to a gene: 7. The CDR3 consists of 15 residues. Germline V lookup: CDR1 MRHNA, CDR2 SNTAGT. The CDR3 DNA is TGTGCCAGCAGTGTGGGACGGGGGGTTTACAATGAGCAGTTCTTC. Translated, it gives CASSVGRGVYNEQFF.

The CDR3 sequence: CASSVEGGPGANVLTF. The CDR3, as DNA: TGTGCCAGCAGCGTAGAGGGAGGGCCCGGGGCCAACGTCCTGACTTTC. The chain links TRBV9 to TRBJ2-6; 7 bases map to TRBD2. This CDR3 is built from 16 residues. Trimming at V came to 0 bases and at J to 4 bases, leaving 4 bases not matched to a gene. The V gene's germline CDR1 is SGDLS and CDR2 YYNGEE.

This chain links TRBV6-1 with TRBJ1-5; TRBD1 is a possible D gene (5 bases). Deletions cut 1 base from V and 3 bases from J, with 19 bases between. The CDR3 runs 18 residues. The germline CDR1 and CDR2 sequences are MNHNS and SASEGT. The CDR3 loop is CASSEVDLRRGINQPQHF. The CDR3 DNA is TGTGCCAGCAGTGAAGTAGACCTGCGCCGGGGGATCAATCAGCCCCAGCATTTT.

This chain joins TRBV6-6 and TRBJ2-3, with a weak D call TRBD2 (5 bases). The CDR3 consists of 14 residues. Per germline, CDR1 MNHNY and CDR2 SVGAGI (reference sequence). V lost 2 bases, J lost 2 bases, and 8 bases lay in between. The CDR3 here is CASSYLADTDTQYF. The CDR3, as DNA: TGTGCCAGCAGTTACCTAGCAGACACAGATACGCAGTATTTT.

The chain's CDR3 is CASSRTGFGNTIYF. The CDR3 bases are TGTGCCAGCAGCCGGACAGGGTTTGGAAACACCATATATTTT. V and J are TRBV7-2 and TRBJ1-3, with 8 bases identical to TRBD1. V gave up 5 bases and J gave up 3 bases; unmatched junction bases: 3. The CDR3 loop spans 14 amino acids. CDR1 is SGHTA and CDR2 is FQGNSA in the germline V gene.

The chain carries TRBV10-3 and TRBJ2-3; weak D call: TRBD2 (6 bases). This CDR3 region has 14 residues. Trimming pared 3 bases from V and 6 bases from J, leaving 13 bases between. Germline V CDR1 and CDR2: ENHRY, SYGVKD. Here the CDR3 DNA reads TGTGCCATCAGTGACGATGGGGGGAGGGATACGCAGTATTTT. Residues: CAISDDGGRDTQYF.

The rearrangement joins TRBV7-2 to TRBJ1-5; D remains ambiguous. CDR1 is SGHTA and CDR2 is FQGNSA in the germline V gene. This CDR3 comprises 19 residues. V was pared by 1 base and J by 5 bases, with 24 bases between. CDR3 DNA: TGTGCCAGCAGCTTAGGGGGAGCCCATGTGGGGTTAATTCATCAGCCCCAGCATTTT. It codes for CASSLGGAHVGLIHQPQHF.

V usage is TRBV7-9 and J usage is TRBJ1-1; D is uncertain. The length of the CDR3 is 15 residues. With 8 bases removed from V and 0 bases from J, the gap between germline ends came to 16 bases. Germline lookup yields CDR1 SEHNR and CDR2 FQNEAQ (reference sequence). CDR3 region: CASAPHGQMNTEAFF. For the CDR3, the DNA is TGTGCCAGCGCACCCCATGGCCAGATGAACACTGAAGCTTTCTTT.

The chain links TRBV13 to TRBJ2-3; possibly TRBD1 for D (7 bases). V lost 2 bases, J lost 4 bases, and 13 bases lay in between. The length of the CDR3 is 15 residues. CDR1 and CDR2 from the germline V gene are PRHDT and FYEKMQ (reference sequence). In DNA, the CDR3 is TGTGCCAGCAGCTTACGAGTCAGGGGGGCAGATACGCAGTATTTT. It encodes CASSLRVRGADTQYF.

The chain combines TRBV6-4 with TRBJ1-3; D gene ambiguous. The CDR3 has 15 residues. The germline V gene encodes CDR1 MRHNA and CDR2 SNTAGT. V was cut by 6 bases and J by 0 bases, with 12 bases left in between. As DNA, the CDR3 is TGTGCCAGCAGGGAGCAACCAGACTCTGGAAACACCATATATTTT. It translates to CASREQPDSGNTIYF.

The chain links TRBV6-5 to TRBJ1-4, with D uncertain. V lost 11 bases to trimming and J lost 8 bases, with 15 bases between them. Germline V gene data show CDR1 as MNHEY and CDR2 as SVGAGI. The CDR3 spans 12 residues. The CDR3 here is CAAGWSLEKLFF. CDR3 DNA: TGTGCCGCTGGTTGGAGCTTAGAAAAACTGTTTTTT.

The chain has TRBV6-5 and TRBJ1-6, with D possibly TRBD1 on 6 matching bases. The germline CDR1 and CDR2 sequences are MNHEY and SVGAGI. Deletions cut 2 bases from V and 7 bases from J, with 15 bases between. CDR3 size: 16 residues. The CDR3 sequence: CASSYAEGVRNSPLHF. The CDR3 DNA reads as TGTGCCAGCAGTTACGCCGAGGGGGTTCGGAATTCACCCCTCCACTTT.

V gene TRBV2 combines with J gene TRBJ2-2; D gene ambiguous. V was cut by 7 bases and J by 1 base, with 10 bases left in between. CDR1 is SNHLY, CDR2 FYNNEI, per germline. The CDR3 sequence is 14 residues long. CDR3 sequence reads: CASTLRRNTGELFF. CDR3 DNA: TGTGCCAGCACCTTGAGGCGGAACACCGGGGAGCTGTTTTTT.

Worth noting for this clone: This may arise from a read error, as a much more abundant clone is one base away. The same CDR3 also results from other DNA sequences found in this sample. The chain is built from TRBV29-1 and TRBJ2-3, with D possibly matching TRBD1 (5 bases). From germline, CDR1 is SQVTM and CDR2 ANQGSEA. The CDR3 sequence is 14 residues long. Trimming left V 1 base short and J 2 bases short, with 10 bases between. The CDR3 DNA reads as TGCAGCGTTGAAGGGCAGGGATACACAGATACGCAGTATTTT. Protein sequence: CSVEGQGYTDTQYF.